A single sample is the source of the 21 T cell receptor beta chains below, sequenced in a study of blood T cell repertoires in COVID-19. The method was immunoSEQ multiplex PCR; TCRdb's version includes in-frame clones alone and lacks a portion of them. The table includes 250,000 to 350,000 clones, 88% detected once. The material sequenced was PBMCs or T cells enriched from blood (not recorded which). These TCRs come from a woman aged 55-75 years in a cohort exposed to, infected with or recovered from COVID-19 (not recorded which).

This chain joins TRBV2 and TRBJ1-4, with D tentatively TRBD1 (5 bases). Germline CDR1 is SNHLY and CDR2 is FYNNEI. CDR3 length equals 15 residues. V dropped 4 bases and J dropped 7 bases, with 16 bases sitting between them. The CDR3 is CASSVSGLGGEKLFF. The CDR3 DNA follows: TGTGCCAGCAGTGTTTCAGGGCTCGGCGGTGAAAAACTGTTTTTT. Complete variable domain (other parts from reference TRBV2 and TRBJ1-4): EPEVTQTPSHQVTQMGQEVILRCVPISNHLYFYWYRQILGQKVEFLVSFYNNEISEKSEIFDDQFSVERPDGSNFTLKIRSTKLEDSAMYFCASSVSGLGGEKLFFGSGTQLSVL.

On this clone itself: Other nucleotide sequences in the sample specify the same CDR3. The rearrangement joins TRBV21-1 to TRBJ2-7; the tabulated D call, TRBD2, remains unverified against the DNA. TRBV21-1 is reported as a pseudogene. This CDR3 has 15 residues. The CDR3 DNA follows: TGTGCCAGCAGCAAAGAAACTAGCCCGACGGACGAGCAGTACTTC. It yields the protein CASSKETSPTDEQYF.

V and J are TRBV5-1 and TRBJ2-1, with 12 bases lining up with TRBD2. The junction had 10 bases not matched to a gene; V was cut back by 4 bases and J by 8 bases. In germline, CDR1 is SGHRS, CDR2 YFSETQ. The CDR3 spans 16 residues. As DNA, the CDR3 is TGCGCCAGCAGCCCCCCTAGCGGGAGGGCCAGGTATGAGCAGTTCTTC. It is translated as CASSPPSGRARYEQFF.

The genes are TRBV7-3 and TRBJ2-5; 7 nucleotides agree with TRBD2. V was pared by 5 bases and J by 4 bases, with 4 bases of the junction left unmatched. The CDR3 is 13 amino acids. The V gene's germline CDR1 is SGHTA and CDR2 FQGTGA. DNA of the CDR3: TGTGCCAGCAGCCGGGGGGTGGGAGAGACCCAGTACTTC. Protein product: CASSRGVGETQYF.

This clone was recorded once. J is TRBJ2-7 and V is TRBV27; possible D gene TRBD1, 6 bases. The CDR3 covers 14 residues. In germline, CDR1 is MNHEY, CDR2 SMNVEV (reference sequence). Trimming removed 2 bases from V and 3 bases from J, with 11 bases in between. CDR3 region: CASSLRQAIYEQYF. DNA for the CDR3: TGTGCCAGCAGTTTACGACAGGCGATCTACGAGCAGTACTTC.

Written as DNA, the CDR3 is TGTGCCAGTAGTAATTCTGGACTAGCTCGAGGTGGCGGGGAGCTGTTTTTT. Amino acid sequence: CASSNSGLARGGGELFF. The chain recombines TRBV19 with TRBJ2-2; TRBD2 agrees at 8 bases. J gave up 7 bases and V 4 bases, and 14 bases lay outside the gene matches. There are 17 residues in the CDR3. The germline V gene has CDR1 LNHDA and CDR2 SQIVND (reference sequence).

This rearrangement joins TRBV6-2 or TRBV6-3 to TRBJ2-4; tentatively, D is TRBD1 (6 bases). Germline lookup yields CDR1 MNHEY and CDR2 SVGEGT. Trimming stripped 0 bases from V and 9 bases from J, with 21 bases between. The CDR3 length is 17 residues. The CDR3 DNA follows: TGTGCCAGCAGTTACTCGATTAGAAGCGCCAAAGGGGGCATTCAGTACTTC. Encoded protein: CASSYSIRSAKGGIQYF.

In DNA form, the CDR3 reads TGTGCCAGCAGAGGATCGGGGAGGGCAGACATTCAGTACTTC. Translating gives CASRGSGRADIQYF. The V and J genes are TRBV7-9 and TRBJ2-4, with 7 bases matching TRBD2. Germline V gene sequence: CDR1 SEHNR, CDR2 FQNEAQ (reference sequence). This CDR3 contains 14 residues. The junction had 10 bases not matched to a gene; V was cut back by 6 bases and J by 8 bases.

The chain uses TRBV30 and TRBJ2-7; D unclear. V was cut by 4 bases and J by 2 bases, with 12 bases left in between. CDR3 length: 13 amino acids. CDR1 and CDR2 (germline): GTSNPN, SVGIG (reference sequence). The CDR3: CAWKRYRTYEQYF. As DNA, the CDR3 is TGTGCCTGGAAAAGATACAGAACCTACGAGCAGTACTTC.

The chain has TRBV24-1 and TRBJ2-1; 9 bases match TRBD2. From germline, CDR1 is KGHDR and CDR2 SFDVKD. V was pared by 3 bases and J by 6 bases, with 8 bases of the junction left unmatched. This CDR3 has 16 amino acids. Here the CDR3 DNA reads TGTGCCACCAGTGATGTGCTCGCGGGAGGGATCAATGAGCAGTTCTTC. Its protein is CATSDVLAGGINEQFF.

This clone has only a few counts. The genes are TRBV5-4 and TRBJ2-7; 13 nucleotides align to TRBD2. The CDR3 consists of 16 residues. Germline values: CDR1 SGHNT, CDR2 YYREEE (reference sequence). V shed 4 bases, J shed 9 bases, and the junction held 13 bases outside the gene matches. Here the CDR3 reads CASSLGLAGVREWQYF. CDR3 bases: TGTGCCAGCAGCCTCGGACTAGCGGGAGTGCGCGAGTGGCAGTACTTC.

The chain has TRBV5-1 and TRBJ2-1; weak D call: TRBD2 (6 bases). V lost 4 bases, J lost 0 bases, and 14 bases lay in between. The CDR3 runs to 16 residues. Germline CDR1 reads SGHRS; CDR2 reads YFSETQ. The chain's CDR3 is CASSLGTPSSYNEQFF. The CDR3 DNA is TGCGCCAGCAGCCTCGGGACTCCGAGCTCCTACAATGAGCAGTTCTTC.

The chain combines TRBV29-1 with TRBJ2-3; 8 bases align to TRBD2. From germline, CDR1 is SQVTM and CDR2 ANQGSEA. The CDR3 spans 13 residues. V dropped 7 bases and J dropped 2; count of bases not matched to a gene: 5. The CDR3: CSAGTRYTDTQYF. In DNA, the CDR3 is TGCAGCGCTGGGACTAGATACACAGATACGCAGTATTTT.

J is TRBJ2-2 and V is TRBV4-2, with a weak D call TRBD2 (7 bases). This CDR3 is built from 15 residues. From germline, CDR1 is LGHNA and CDR2 YNFKEQ. V lost 4 bases, J lost 3 bases, and 12 bases lay in between. The CDR3 DNA is TGTGCCAGCAGCCTCGAAGGGGGGGACACCGGGGAGCTGTTTTTT. Its translation is CASSLEGGDTGELFF.

The rearrangement joins TRBV2 to TRBJ2-2; 7 bases align to TRBD2. The CDR3 extends over 14 amino acids. Germline values: CDR1 SNHLY, CDR2 FYNNEI. V shed 3 bases and J 5 bases; nucleotides not matched to a gene: 3. The CDR3 DNA sequence: TGTGCCAGCAGTGAGTTGCGGGGGACCGGGGAGCTGTTTTTT. Translated: CASSELRGTGELFF.

The CDR3 DNA is TGTGCCAGCAGCTCCGGACTAGCGGGAGTGGGGGAGCAGTACTTC. This translates into CASSSGLAGVGEQYF. The rearrangement joins TRBV28 to TRBJ2-7; 13 positions agree with TRBD2. The CDR3 consists of 15 residues. The V segment lost 6 bases and the J segment 7 bases; nucleotides outside the gene matches: 9. Germline V lookup: CDR1 MDHEN, CDR2 SYDVKM.

The rearrangement links TRBV15 to TRBJ1-2; no firm D call. The CDR3 is 15 amino acids. V lost 2 bases, J lost 2 bases, and 12 bases lay in between. Germline V lookup: CDR1 LNHNV, CDR2 YYDKDF (reference sequence). CDR3 in DNA: TGTGCCACCAGCAGACCCATGTCAGGAAACTATGGCTACACCTTC. Protein: CATSRPMSGNYGYTF.

The J gene is TRBJ2-5, the V gene TRBV5-1; a weak D match, TRBD1 (6 bases). Germline V gene data show CDR1 as SGHRS and CDR2 as YFSETQ. Trimming left V 8 bases short and J 5 bases short, with 13 bases between. This CDR3 is 12 amino acids long. The CDR3 DNA follows: TGCGCCAGTAGCAGGGGTAGTGAGACCCAGTACTTC. The encoded protein is CASSRGSETQYF.

This clone was seen just once. The J gene is TRBJ2-5, the V gene TRBV7-6; D unresolved. The V gene lost 2 bases and the J gene lost 2 bases, with 9 bases spanning the gap. CDR1 is SGHVS and CDR2 is FNYEAQ in the germline V gene. There are 14 residues in the CDR3. The DNA for the CDR3 is TGTGCCAGCAGCTTACTCGCGTTTCAAGAGACCCAGTACTTC. This translates into CASSLLAFQETQYF.

The chain has TRBV7-8 and TRBJ2-3, with D perhaps TRBD1 (6 bases). The V gene lost 2 bases and the J gene lost 1 base, with 19 bases spanning the gap. The CDR3 has 18 residues. Per germline, CDR1 SGHVS and CDR2 FQNEAQ. This CDR3 is CASSLRGRGGGRTDTQYF. CDR3 bases: TGTGCCAGCAGCTTACGAGGCCGTGGGGGCGGCCGCACAGATACGCAGTATTTT.

The J gene is TRBJ1-1, the V gene TRBV7-3, with D possibly matching TRBD1 (5 bases). Germline CDR1 reads SGHTA; CDR2 reads FQGTGA. Between the trimmed V and J ends, which lost 3 bases and 1 base, there was a span of 12 bases. The CDR3 consists of 15 residues. CDR3 region: CASSLLGAKNTEAFF. DNA for the CDR3: TGTGCCAGCAGCTTGTTAGGGGCGAAGAACACTGAAGCTTTCTTT.